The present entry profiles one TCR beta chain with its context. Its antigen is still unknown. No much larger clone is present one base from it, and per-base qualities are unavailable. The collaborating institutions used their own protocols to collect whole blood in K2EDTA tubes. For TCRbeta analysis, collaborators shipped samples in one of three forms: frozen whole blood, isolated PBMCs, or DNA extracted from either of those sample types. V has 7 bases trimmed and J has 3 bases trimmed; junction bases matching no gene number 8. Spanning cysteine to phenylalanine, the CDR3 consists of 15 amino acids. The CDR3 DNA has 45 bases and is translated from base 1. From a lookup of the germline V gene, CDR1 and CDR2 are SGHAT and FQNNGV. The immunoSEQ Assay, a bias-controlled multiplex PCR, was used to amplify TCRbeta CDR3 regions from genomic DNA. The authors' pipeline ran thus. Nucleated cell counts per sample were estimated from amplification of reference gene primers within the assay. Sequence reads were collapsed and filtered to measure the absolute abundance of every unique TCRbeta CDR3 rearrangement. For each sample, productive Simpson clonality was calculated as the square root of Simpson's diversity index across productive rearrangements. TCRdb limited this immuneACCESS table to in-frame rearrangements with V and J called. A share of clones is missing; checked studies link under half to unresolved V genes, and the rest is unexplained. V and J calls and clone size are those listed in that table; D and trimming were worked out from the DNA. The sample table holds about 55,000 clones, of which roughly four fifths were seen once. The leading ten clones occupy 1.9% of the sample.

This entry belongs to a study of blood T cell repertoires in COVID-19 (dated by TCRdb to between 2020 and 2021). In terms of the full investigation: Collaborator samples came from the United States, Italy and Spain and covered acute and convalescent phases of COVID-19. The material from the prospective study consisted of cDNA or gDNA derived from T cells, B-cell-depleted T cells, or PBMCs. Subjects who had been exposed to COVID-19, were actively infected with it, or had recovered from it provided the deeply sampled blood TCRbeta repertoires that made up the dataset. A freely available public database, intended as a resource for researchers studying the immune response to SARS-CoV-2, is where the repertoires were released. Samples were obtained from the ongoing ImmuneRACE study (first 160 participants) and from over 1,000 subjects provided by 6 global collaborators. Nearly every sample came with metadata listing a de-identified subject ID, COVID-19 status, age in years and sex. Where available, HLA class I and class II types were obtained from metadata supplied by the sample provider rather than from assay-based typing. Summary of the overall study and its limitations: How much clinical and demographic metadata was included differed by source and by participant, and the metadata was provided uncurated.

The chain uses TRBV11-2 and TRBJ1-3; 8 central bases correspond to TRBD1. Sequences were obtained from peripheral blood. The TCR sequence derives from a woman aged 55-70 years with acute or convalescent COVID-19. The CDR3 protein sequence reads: CASTLGQGGGNTIYF. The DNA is TGTGCCAGCACACTTGGACAGGGAGGTGGAAACACCATATATTTT.